Listed here are 5 T cell receptor beta chains from one sample, sequenced in a study of blood T cell repertoires in COVID-19. TCRdb's copy holds only in-frame clones and misses some; the assay was immunoSEQ multiplex PCR. The data show over 150,000 clones, approximately 87% seen once. The sequenced sample was peripheral blood. These receptors were taken from a woman aged 70-85 years with COVID-19, enrolled during active disease.

The rearrangement uses TRBV4-3 and TRBJ2-7; a weak D match, TRBD1 (6 bases). This CDR3 contains 15 residues. The germline V gene encodes CDR1 LGHNA and CDR2 YSLEER. V lost 0 bases and J 2 bases, leaving 11 bases between the germline ends. The CDR3 sequence: CASSQDPGQTYEQYF. The DNA of the CDR3 is TGCGCCAGCAGCCAAGACCCGGGACAAACCTACGAGCAGTACTTC.

The rearrangement uses TRBV28 and TRBJ2-5; 9 nucleotides match TRBD1. The V segment lost 6 bases and the J segment 5 bases; nucleotides outside the gene matches: 7. This CDR3 has 14 amino acids. Germline V gene lookup returns CDR1 MDHEN and CDR2 SYDVKM. The CDR3 sequence is CASSPGTGLETQYF. The CDR3 DNA is TGTGCCAGCAGCCCCGGGACAGGGCTGGAGACCCAGTACTTC.

The V call is TRBV4-3, the J call TRBJ1-5; D ambiguous. Germline CDR1 reads LGHNA; CDR2 reads YSLEER. The CDR3 has 13 amino acids. The V end was cut by 0 bases, the J end by 7 bases, with 7 bases between. DNA for the CDR3: TGCGCCAGCAGCCAAGATTTGCAGCAGCCCCAGCATTTT. Its translation: CASSQDLQQPQHF.

The rearrangement uses TRBV29-1 and TRBJ1-5; D might be TRBD1 (5 bases). The CDR3 runs to 12 residues. Per germline, CDR1 SQVTM and CDR2 ANQGSEA. Trimming removed 5 bases at V and 4 bases at J, with 9 bases between. CDR3: CSVIQGNQPQHF. The CDR3, as DNA: TGCAGCGTTATCCAGGGTAATCAGCCCCAGCATTTT.

The chain uses TRBV2 and TRBJ2-5; tentative D call: TRBD2 (6 bases). V was trimmed by 6 bases and J by 1 base, leaving 12 bases between them. The CDR3 has 14 residues. The germline CDR1 and CDR2 sequences are SNHLY and FYNNEI. Here the CDR3 DNA reads TGTGCCAGCAGCGTCGGACTACCCCAAGAGACCCAGTACTTC. Protein: CASSVGLPQETQYF.